This TCR beta chain is from a study of shared clonotypes between healthy human individuals (TCRdb year 2020). Turning to the overall study: A couple of women and three men aged 18 to 49 years were included in the cohort. For each donor, three plates each were used for CD4 naive and CD4 memory, two plates were used for CD8 naive, and one plate was used for CD8 memory. The study deeply sequenced blood TCR repertoires of about five healthy adults to estimate repertoire size and the extent of clonotype sharing between individuals. Different laboratories and diverse techniques were used to prepare libraries and sequence TCR repertoires, to increase sequencing depth and limit assay-specific biases. Between about 0.8 and 9 billion PBMCs per donor were obtained by leukapheresis.

The donors were healthy, HIV-negative adults with no recently reported acute infections or vaccinations. Every donor was a Caucasian adult living in Nashville, Tennessee, USA. CD4+ T cells were enriched by magnetic negative selection; naive cells were then positively selected on CD45RA, and the negative fraction formed the memory subset. Blood was collected by leukapheresis, and PBMCs were isolated by Ficoll-Histopaque density gradient centrifugation and then cryopreserved in liquid nitrogen vapor phase. Purity and quantity of every magnetically sorted T cell population were checked by analytical flow cytometry. Genomic DNA was isolated from each sorted fraction and quantified by UV absorbance on a Nanodrop 2000c. Using the deep immunoSEQ assay, TCR CDR3 regions were amplified from genomic DNA by multiplex PCR. Extracted genomic DNA from each cell subset was distributed evenly across all wells of several immunoSEQ 96-well plates, and each plate was treated as a replicate. Each replicate PCR for sorted subsets received roughly 200 ng genomic DNA, equal to roughly 30,000 T cell genomes. The purified libraries were quantified using a Qubit 3.0 fluorometer, sized with a Bioanalyzer 2100, and then quantified again using the KAPA Library Quantification kit. Every immunoSEQ 96-well plate was sequenced on a separate single-read 150-cycle Illumina NextSeq 550 flow cell. The original methods were these. The immunoSEQ output contained only junctional sequences without quality scores, so filtering could not match that applied to full-length reads. Sequences were annotated with PyIR, a Python wrapper for IgBLAST v1.9, using IMGT germline references to assign V/J genes and CDR3. Reads with weak V/J assignments (E-value above 1e-6), missing CDR3, stop codons, out-of-frame junctions, or ambiguous translated residues were removed. V3J clonotypes were defined by identical inferred V gene, J gene, and CDR3 amino acid sequence. To compute the percentage overlap between repertoires, the number of shared unique clonotypes was divided by the size of the smaller repertoire. Repertoire richness was assessed with RTK rarefaction, the Chao1 estimator, and Recon v2.1 estimates of unobserved clonotypes. OLGA was used to compute generation probabilities for all TCRbeta clonotypes that the gDNA method yielded from a few donors. TCRdb carries this immuneACCESS record with in-frame sequences only. Its versions omit some clonotypes, under half of them owing to an unresolved V gene in the studies checked, with the rest unexplained. V and J calls and clone size are as listed in that table; D and trimming were resolved from the DNA. In all, the sample holds about 960,000 clones, and about three quarters of those were seen once. Over 1.3% of the sample is in the top ten clones.

As encoded in the germline V gene, CDR1 is SGHRS while CDR2 is YFSETQ. CDR3 length: 15 amino acids, cysteine to phenylalanine. Just CDR3 DNA is preserved here, 45 bases in frame from base 1. V loses 0 bases of germline sequence and J loses 2 bases, and the interval between the two ends is 12 bases. Concerning this clone itself: Its cognate antigen has yet to be identified. Base qualities are missing; no much larger clone stands one base away.

What the authors observed across the whole study: Naive subsets generally had larger estimated clonotype richness than memory subsets did. Rarefaction of sorted-subset datasets indicated incomplete sequencing despite the large sequencing depth. Compared with non-shared clonotypes, the clonotypes found in all four sorted-subset donors had higher generation probabilities. Only blood was sampled, and tissue TCR repertoires likely differ from those in blood. The small number of donors limited the genetic and exposure-history diversity represented. Across a handful of donors, roughly 5.4% of naive CD4, roughly 3.5% of naive CD8, roughly 2.2% of memory CD4, and over 0.35% of memory CD8 clonotypes were shared. Pairwise subsampling led to the expectation that sequencing depth would affect the degree of clonotype sharing among donors.

The source is a man in his late teens or twenties in good health. Source material: memory CD4+ T cells sorted from blood. According to the study, the label for this sample's cell subset or site signals: CD45RA-negative fraction. The chain is assembled from TRBV5-1 and TRBJ2-7; the D gene is perhaps TRBD1, on 6 matching bases. DNA sequence: TGCGCCAGCAGCTTGGACTGGGGGCTAACCTACGAGCAGTACTTC. This yields the protein CASSLDWGLTYEQYF.